This T cell receptor beta chain was documented in a study of blood T cell repertoires in COVID-19 (dated by TCRdb to about 2020). Background for the entire study: Samples from collaborators originated in the United States, Italy and Spain and spanned both the acute and convalescent phases of COVID-19. The prospective study material was composed of cDNA or gDNA derived from T cells, B-cell-depleted T cells, or PBMCs. Deeply sampled blood TCRbeta repertoires from subjects exposed to, actively infected with, or recovered from COVID-19 were included in the dataset. The repertoires were made available in a free public database intended to serve as a resource for research on the immune response to SARS-CoV-2. Samples were obtained from the ongoing ImmuneRACE study (first 160 participants) and from some 1,200 subjects provided by 6 global collaborators. Nearly every sample came with metadata listing a de-identified subject ID, COVID-19 status, age in years and sex. Where HLA class I and class II types were available, the types were taken from metadata supplied by the sample provider, not from assay-based typing.

Participants in the prospective study were aged about 18 to 95 years, lived in 24 United States geographic areas, and enrolled through a virtual design. Cohort assignment in the prospective study relied on participant-reported clinical history from a screening survey and a study questionnaire. Exposed participants had been in contact with someone with a PCR-confirmed or clinician-diagnosed COVID-19 case within 2 weeks of study entry. Each participant in the prospective study had whole blood, serum and a nasopharyngeal or oropharyngeal swab collected by mobile phlebotomists. Participants in the prospective study had the option to provide additional blood draws and questionnaires over a roughly two-month period. Prospective study blood samples were shipped either frozen or at room temperature before DNA extraction. Concerning this clone itself: There is no known antigen for this receptor. No base qualities exist here, and no much larger clone lies one base off it.

Points the paper makes about the study in general: The amount of clinical and demographic metadata varied by source and participant and was provided uncurated.

The immunoSEQ Assay, a bias-controlled multiplex PCR, was used to amplify TCRbeta CDR3 regions from genomic DNA. The original methods were these. The number of nucleated cells in each sample was estimated from the amplification of reference gene primers within the assay. To quantify the absolute abundance of each unique TCRbeta CDR3 rearrangement, sequence reads were collapsed and filtered. Productive Simpson clonality was computed per sample as the square root of Simpson's diversity index over productive rearrangements. TCRdb mirrors the immuneACCESS table, restricted to in-frame sequences. Some clones are absent from its copies; in checked studies, under half trace to an unresolved V gene, and the reason for the others is unknown. V and J calls and clone size come straight from that table; D and trimming were deduced from the DNA. This sample gives roughly 400,000 clones in total; approximately 91% of them show up just once. The ten largest account for roughly 0.9% of the sample.

The CDR3 spans 20 residues, from the cysteine through the phenylalanine. Only the CDR3 DNA is retained, 60 bases long and in frame from the first base. According to the germline V gene, CDR1 reads KGHDR and CDR2 reads SFDVKD. The V and J ends are trimmed by 1 base and 3 bases, leaving 27 bases between them. Recombination joined TRBV24-1 with TRBJ2-7; TRBD2 could be the D gene, as 6 bases match. This TCR derives from a woman aged 40 to 50 who had been exposed to COVID-19. Sequenced input: PBMCs or T cells enriched from blood (not recorded which). The CDR3 loop reads CATSDLSGPGLQSPVYEQYF. The nucleotide sequence is given as TGTGCCACCAGTGATTTATCGGGACCCGGACTACAATCTCCCGTCTACGAGCAGTACTTC.